One and the same sample provided the 31 T cell receptor beta chains below, sequenced in a study of T cell responses to AZD1222 COVID-19 vaccine (dated by TCRdb to 2020 to 2022). The method behind the library was the immunoSEQ multiplex PCR assay. This is the immuneACCESS table as TCRdb keeps it, with only in-frame sequences that have V and J called. A part of the clones is gone; compared with another copy, unresolved V genes explain less than half, and the rest is unexplained. In this sample the table shows about 120,000 clones, approximately 85% of which occur a single time. The ten biggest clones cover about 1.5% of the sample. In light of the paper, this sample's time point label describes: baseline before first vaccination. The material sequenced was peripheral blood, taken on day 0 of AZD1222 vaccination. Receptors originate from an adult in good health.

This chain uses TRBV4-1 with TRBJ1-1; D may be TRBD1 (6 bases). This CDR3 contains 15 residues. The germline V gene has CDR1 MGHRA and CDR2 YSYEKL. Trimming shortened V by 3 bases and J by 10 bases, and 21 bases separated the two germline ends. The CDR3 is CASSHDEQGASGAFF. The CDR3 DNA is TGCGCCAGCAGCCATGACGAACAGGGCGCGAGCGGAGCTTTCTTT.

The chain uses TRBV6-5 and TRBJ2-7; tentatively, D is TRBD2 (6 bases). V lost 0 bases and J 2 bases, leaving 11 bases between the germline ends. CDR3 length: 15 residues. Per the germline V gene, CDR1 is MNHEY and CDR2 is SVGAGI. As DNA, the CDR3 is TGTGCCAGCAGTTACTCGCTAGCGAATACCTACGAGCAGTACTTC. As protein: CASSYSLANTYEQYF.

The chain recombines TRBV7-9 with TRBJ1-2, with D unresolved. Germline V gene data show CDR1 as SEHNR and CDR2 as FQNEAQ (reference sequence). The V end was cut by 1 base, the J end by 8 bases, with 8 bases between. CDR3 size: 12 residues. The CDR3 DNA is TGTGCCAGCAGCTTAGGGAGGCGGGGCTACACCTTC. Translated: CASSLGRRGYTF.

CDR3 region: CASSSYSSGGYGYTF. The CDR3 DNA sequence: TGTGCCAGCAGCTCATATAGTTCCGGCGGCTATGGCTACACCTTC. This rearrangement joins TRBV11-3 to TRBJ1-2; no clear D gene. The CDR3 sequence is 15 residues long. Trimming shortened V by 4 bases and J by 4 bases, and 16 bases separated the two germline ends. The V gene's germline CDR1 is SGHNT and CDR2 YENEEA.

This rearrangement joins TRBV28 to TRBJ2-1; no clear D. Germline loops: CDR1 MDHEN, CDR2 SYDVKM. CDR3 length: 13 amino acids. The V end was cut by 8 bases, the J end by 4 bases, with 12 bases between. The CDR3 sequence: CASAQVGYNEQFF. Here the CDR3 DNA reads TGTGCCAGCGCACAAGTGGGATACAATGAGCAGTTCTTC. Together with reference TRBV28 and TRBJ2-1, the CDR3 gives the full variable domain: DVKVTQSSRYLVKRTGEKVFLECVQDMDHENMFWYRQDPGLGLRLIYFSYDVKMKEKGDIPEGYSVSREKKERFSLILESASTNQTSMYLCASAQVGYNEQFFGPGTRLTVL.

This clone was recorded only once. This chain connects TRBV18 to TRBJ1-3; 8 bases are a match to TRBD1. Germline CDR1 and CDR2: KGHSH and LQKENI. Germline trimming cut 3 bases from V and 3 bases from J; bases unmatched to any gene: 7. CDR3 length: 16 residues. In DNA, the CDR3 is TGTGCCAGCTCACCTGATCTTACAGGGGGTGGAAACACCATATATTTT. It encodes CASSPDLTGGGNTIYF.

The chain links TRBV9 to TRBJ1-2; 9 bases map to TRBD1. The J segment lost 8 bases and the V segment lost 6 bases, leaving 17 bases of the junction unmatched. The CDR3 sequence is 16 residues long. Germline values: CDR1 SGDLS, CDR2 YYNGEE. Written as DNA, the CDR3 is TGTGCCAGCAACAGTTTAGACGGTACAGGGGGCGAGGGCTACACCTTC. Its protein product is CASNSLDGTGGEGYTF.

The J gene is TRBJ2-7, the V gene TRBV27; 10 positions agree with TRBD1. The CDR3 is 17 amino acids. Trimming removed 2 bases from V and 9 bases from J; junction bases left unmatched: 16. CDR1 MNHEY and CDR2 SMNVEV come from the germline V gene (reference sequence). The chain's CDR3 is CASSLRWDRGTLIRQYF. The CDR3 nucleotides read TGTGCCAGCAGTTTAAGGTGGGACAGGGGTACACTGATTCGGCAGTACTTC.

The chain has TRBV10-3 and TRBJ2-7; unclear D gene. This CDR3 is 12 amino acids long. The V and J ends lost 5 bases and 4 bases respectively, with 9 bases between them. CDR1 ENHRY and CDR2 SYGVKD come from the germline V gene. CDR3 nucleotides: TGTGCCATCAGTCGAGAAAAGTACGAGCAGTACTTC. This encodes CAISREKYEQYF.

The chain has TRBV18 and TRBJ2-1; D gene unclear. Germline CDR1 reads KGHSH; CDR2 reads LQKENI. Trimming removed 6 bases at V and 9 bases at J, with 9 bases between. CDR3 length: 11 amino acids. The CDR3 loop reads CASSTRSEQFF. CDR3 nucleotides: TGTGCCAGCTCTACCAGGAGTGAGCAGTTCTTC.

This chain connects TRBV19 to TRBJ1-5, with D possibly TRBD1 on 5 matching bases. Deletions cut 3 bases from V and 6 bases from J, with 15 bases between. The CDR3 runs 15 residues. The germline gives CDR1 LNHDA, CDR2 SQIVND (reference sequence). CDR3 region: CASSIWARASQPQHF. The CDR3 coding sequence is TGTGCCAGTAGTATCTGGGCCAGGGCATCTCAGCCCCAGCATTTT.

This chain links TRBV11-2 with TRBJ1-2, with a weak D call TRBD1 (6 bases). The CDR3 sequence is 14 residues long. CDR1 and CDR2 from the germline V gene are SGHAT and FQNNGV. V lost 10 bases to trimming and J lost 2 bases, with 17 bases between them. The chain's CDR3 is CATNPPQGNYGYTF. The CDR3 DNA reads TGTGCCACCAACCCGCCACAGGGCAACTATGGCTACACCTTC.

This clone was counted a single time. The V call is TRBV2, the J call TRBJ1-5; 8 nucleotides agree with TRBD1. CDR3 length: 15 amino acids. The ends lost 5 bases at V and 0 bases at J; junction bases unmatched: 3. CDR1 and CDR2 (germline): SNHLY, FYNNEI. CDR3 region: CASSWTGPSNQPQHF. The CDR3 nucleotides are TGTGCCAGCAGTTGGACAGGGCCTAGCAATCAGCCCCAGCATTTT.

The chain links TRBV12-2 to TRBJ1-2. TRBV12-2 is termed a pseudogene. This CDR3 contains 13 residues. The CDR3 is CASRLVGRYGYTF. CDR3 in DNA: TGTGCAAGTCGCTTAGTAGGGCGCTATGGCTACACCTTC.

CDR3 nucleotide sequence: TGTGCCAGCAGCTTGGCCACCCCCTACGAGCAGTACTTC. Amino acids: CASSLATPYEQYF. The chain couples TRBV5-5 to TRBJ2-7; no clear D gene. The CDR3 has 13 residues. Germline V CDR1 and CDR2: SGHKS, YYEKEE (reference sequence). V shed 0 bases and J shed 2 bases, with 6 bases lying between them.

The chain couples TRBV7-8 to TRBJ1-5; 9 nucleotides match TRBD1. The J segment lost 0 bases and the V segment lost 5 bases, leaving 14 bases of the junction unmatched. Germline V gene data show CDR1 as SGHVS and CDR2 as FQNEAQ. This CDR3 is 19 amino acids long. The DNA for the CDR3 is TGTGCCAGCAGCCCCGTTAGGACAGGGGTCCCCCTTAGCAATCAGCCCCAGCATTTT. It translates to CASSPVRTGVPLSNQPQHF.

In this sample, this clone turned up once. J is TRBJ2-7 and V is TRBV27; D is perhaps TRBD2 (6 bases). This CDR3 is 13 amino acids long. Trimming shortened V by 2 bases and J by 1 base, and 6 bases separated the two germline ends. Germline loops: CDR1 MNHEY, CDR2 SMNVEV (reference sequence). Written as DNA, the CDR3 is TGTGCCAGCAGTTTAGCGGGATCCTACGAGCAGTACTTC. Translating it yields CASSLAGSYEQYF.

The chain couples TRBV19 to TRBJ1-5; 9 bases are shared with TRBD1. This CDR3 region has 16 residues. Germline lookup yields CDR1 LNHDA and CDR2 SQIVND (reference sequence). V was clipped by 4 bases and J by 2 bases; unmatched bases: 6. The CDR3 sequence: CASSKEQGAGNQPQHF. The CDR3 DNA follows: TGTGCCAGTAGTAAAGAACAGGGGGCTGGCAATCAGCCCCAGCATTTT.

The genes are TRBV27 and TRBJ2-5, with no clear D. This CDR3 region has 13 residues. Germline V gene lookup returns CDR1 MNHEY and CDR2 SMNVEV (reference sequence). V lost 3 bases and J 2 bases, leaving 7 bases between the germline ends. The CDR3 protein is CASSFGRQETQYF. The CDR3 nucleotides read TGTGCCAGCAGTTTTGGGCGGCAAGAGACCCAGTACTTC.

V is TRBV11-1 and J is TRBJ2-4; 7 positions match TRBD1. The CDR3 covers 13 residues. V shed 8 bases, J shed 7 bases, and the junction held 8 bases outside the gene matches. CDR1 is SGHAT, CDR2 FQDESV, per germline (reference sequence). In DNA form, the CDR3 reads TGTGCCAGCTCTAATGACAGGGCCAACATTCAGTACTTC. The encoded protein is CASSNDRANIQYF.

The CDR3 here is CASSQGDMPRSYNSPLHF. CDR3 bases: TGTGCCAGCAGCCAGGGGGACATGCCACGCTCCTATAATTCACCCCTCCACTTT. The rearrangement links TRBV3-1 (or the pseudogene TRBV3-2) to TRBJ1-6; a possible D gene is TRBD1 (6 bases). The germline V and J ends were trimmed by 3 bases and 0 bases, with 15 bases remaining between them. Germline V gene sequence: CDR1 LGHDT, CDR2 YNNKEL (reference sequence). CDR3 size: 18 residues.

This rearrangement joins TRBV10-1 to TRBJ2-7; D possibly corresponds to TRBD2 (5 bases). Trimming removed 6 bases at V and 7 bases at J, with 25 bases between. This CDR3 has 16 residues. Germline-derived CDR1 and CDR2 are WNHNN and SYGVQD (reference sequence). The CDR3 region is CASSHTREVPLREQYF. In DNA, the CDR3 is TGCGCCAGCAGCCACACCCGGGAAGTTCCCCTACGTGAGCAGTACTTC.

V and J are TRBV19 and TRBJ1-5; TRBD1 matches 7 bases. The CDR3 covers 16 residues. Germline values: CDR1 LNHDA, CDR2 SQIVND (reference sequence). Germline trimming cut 4 bases from V and 2 bases from J; bases unmatched to any gene: 8. This chain's CDR3 is CASSTRQGSGNQPQHF. The DNA of the CDR3 is TGTGCCAGTAGTACCCGACAGGGATCGGGCAATCAGCCCCAGCATTTT. The whole variable domain, remainder taken from reference TRBV19 and TRBJ1-5, is DGGITQSPKYLFRKEGQNVTLSCEQNLNHDAMYWYRQDPGQGLRLIYYSQIVNDFQKGDIAEGYSVSREKKESFPLTVTSAQKNPTAFYLCASSTRQGSGNQPQHFGDGTRLSIL.

The chain has TRBV7-9 and TRBJ2-5; D gene uncertain. The CDR3 is 11 amino acids. The V gene lost 5 bases and the J gene lost 1 base, with 2 bases spanning the gap. CDR1 and CDR2 (germline): SEHNR, FQNEAQ (reference sequence). Written as DNA, the CDR3 is TGTGCCAGCAGCGTCCAAGAGACCCAGTACTTC. It translates to CASSVQETQYF.

V is TRBV28 and J is TRBJ1-1; D call uncertain. Germline V lookup: CDR1 MDHEN, CDR2 SYDVKM. The CDR3 contains 14 residues. V lost 3 bases and J lost 0, with 8 bases in between. DNA for the CDR3: TGTGCCAGCAGTTTCCAGCCTTTGAACACTGAAGCTTTCTTT. Amino acids: CASSFQPLNTEAFF.

The chain carries TRBV24-1 and TRBJ2-2, with D tentatively TRBD2 (5 bases). Germline CDR1 KGHDR, CDR2 SFDVKD. This CDR3 has 16 amino acids. The ends were cut back, 4 bases at V and 4 bases at J, with 15 bases in the middle. The CDR3 DNA reads TGTGCCACCAGTGACCCCACTAGGGAAGCCACCGGGGAGCTGTTTTTT. This encodes CATSDPTREATGELFF.

The V and J genes are TRBV6-5 and TRBJ1-1, with D perhaps matching TRBD1 (5 bases). Germline V gene lookup returns CDR1 MNHEY and CDR2 SVGAGI. Trimming left V 7 bases short and J 0 bases short, with 15 bases between. This CDR3 region has 15 residues. In nucleotides, the CDR3 is TGTGCCAGCACGCCCCCGGGGGGACTGAACACTGAAGCTTTCTTT. Translating it yields CASTPPGGLNTEAFF.

The J gene is TRBJ1-1, the V gene TRBV18; weak D call: TRBD1 (6 bases). The ends were cut back, 4 bases at V and 3 bases at J, with 12 bases in the middle. The length of the CDR3 is 14 residues. The germline V gene has CDR1 KGHSH and CDR2 LQKENI. This chain's CDR3 is CASSRLSGDTEAFF. CDR3 bases: TGTGCCAGCTCACGCCTCTCAGGGGACACTGAAGCTTTCTTT.

The chain recombines TRBV3-1 (or the pseudogene TRBV3-2) with TRBJ2-5, with D uncertain. CDR1 and CDR2 from the germline V gene are LGHDT and YNNKEL (reference sequence). The CDR3 totals 12 residues. The ends were cut back, 0 bases at V and 1 base at J, with 0 bases in the middle. CDR3 DNA sequence: TGTGCCAGCAGCCAAGACCAAGAGACCCAGTACTTC. This sequence encodes CASSQDQETQYF.

J is TRBJ1-4 and V is TRBV7-9; D is perhaps TRBD1 (5 bases). The V and J ends lost 4 bases and 3 bases respectively, with 6 bases between them. This CDR3 is built from 13 residues. Germline assignment: CDR1 SEHNR and CDR2 FQNEAQ (reference sequence). The CDR3: CASSSQANEKLFF. CDR3 nucleotide sequence: TGTGCCAGCAGCTCACAGGCTAATGAAAAACTGTTTTTT.

The gene calls are TRBV23-1 and TRBJ1-5, with TRBD1 matching over 7 bases. Being an ORF, TRBV23-1 has a function that is uncertain. Losses at the gene ends were 1 base for V and 9 bases for J; bases not matched to a gene: 12. This CDR3 comprises 16 residues. The CDR3 coding sequence is TGCGCCAGCAGTCAATGGGGCCAGGGGGGCGTGTGGCCCCAGCATTTT. It translates to CASSQWGQGGVWPQHF.